A selection of T cell receptor beta chains follows, all from one sample in a study of somatic mutations in cytotoxic T cells in rheumatoid arthritis. TCRdb's table, derived via immunoSEQ multiplex PCR, lists solely in-frame clones and lacks some. The top ten clones hold approximately 11% of a sample with roughly 20,000 clones, nearly 80% of them seen once. Material for sequencing was CD8+ T cells sorted from blood. The origin of the receptors is an adult with rheumatoid arthritis. The CDR3 runs from the conserved cysteine through the conserved F or W. Each record gives: CDR3 length, D gene, J gene, clone size, V gene, CDR3 DNA, CDR3 protein. The D gene is left open where the match is weak. A clone size is listed for some rows: how often the clone was seen (once, few, many), or a class if it is expanded.

>17|-|TRBJ2-3|-|TRBV7-3
TGTGCCAGCAGCTTAACCGGAAGGCGGGGCGGCTCAGATACGCAGTATTTT
CASSLTGRRGGSDTQYF
>13|-|TRBJ1-2|once|TRBV6-5
TGTGCCAGCAGTTACGCCGGGAACTATGGCTACACCTTC
CASSYAGNYGYTF
>13|-|TRBJ1-2|-|TRBV6-1
TGTGCCAGCAGTGCAGGGTATGGGTATGGCTACACCTTC
CASSAGYGYGYTF
>13|-|TRBJ1-1|-|TRBV19
TGTGCCTCCTCGAGGGCTTCGAACACTGAAGCTTTCTTT
CASSRASNTEAFF
>13|-|TRBJ1-2|-|TRBV7-9
TGTGCCAGCAGCCCTCGGGACATATCACCGGACACCTTC
CASSPRDISPDTF
>15|TRBD2|TRBJ2-1|-|TRBV19
TGTGCCAGTAGTACGACTAGCGGCGACTACAATGAGCAGTTCTTC
CASSTTSGDYNEQFF
>13|-|TRBJ1-5|-|TRBV7-9
TGTGCCAGCAGCTTAGGTCTCTCCGGGCCCCAGCATTTT
CASSLGLSGPQHF
>15|-|TRBJ1-1|once|TRBV7-9
TGTGCCAGCAGCCACGACAACTCGGGGAACACTGAAGCTTTCTTT
CASSHDNSGNTEAFF
>11|-|TRBJ1-2|-|TRBV10-3
TGTGCCAGTAAGGGGGAATATGGCTACACCTTC
CASKGEYGYTF
>16|-|TRBJ2-1|-|TRBV16
TGTGCCAGCAGCCAAACTCGTAGGAGCTCCTACAATGAGCAGTTCTTC
CASSQTRRSSYNEQFF
>15|TRBD2|TRBJ2-7|-|TRBV14
TGTGCCAGCAGCCAATGGGAGGGACTTCCCTACGAGCAGTACTTC
CASSQWEGLPYEQYF
>17|TRBD1|TRBJ2-7|-|TRBV10-2
TGCGCCAGCAGTGAGTCGAGGACGGGACAGAGGAGCTACGAGCAGTACTTC
CASSESRTGQRSYEQYF
>15|TRBD2|TRBJ2-1|once|TRBV6-5
TGTGCCAGCAGTTTCCGGGACCGCGGGGGTGATGAGCAGTTCTTC
CASSFRDRGGDEQFF
>14|TRBD1|TRBJ1-1|few|TRBV5-6
TGTGCCAGCAGCCGCGGGACAGGGGGTGCTGAAGCTTTCTTT
CASSRGTGGAEAFF